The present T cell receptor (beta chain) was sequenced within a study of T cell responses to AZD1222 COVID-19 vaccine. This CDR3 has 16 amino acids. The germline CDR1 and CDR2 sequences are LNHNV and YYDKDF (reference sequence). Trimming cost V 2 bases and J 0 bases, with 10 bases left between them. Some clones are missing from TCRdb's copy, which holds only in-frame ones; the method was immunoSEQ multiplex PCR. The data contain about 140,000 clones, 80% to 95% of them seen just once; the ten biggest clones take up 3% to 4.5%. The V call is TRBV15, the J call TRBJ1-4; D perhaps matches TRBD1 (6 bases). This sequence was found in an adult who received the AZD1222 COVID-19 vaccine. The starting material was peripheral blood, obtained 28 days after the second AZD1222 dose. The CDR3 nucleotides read TGTGCCACCAGCAGAACAGGGATCACAACTAATGAAAAACTGTTTTTT. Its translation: CATSRTGITTNEKLFF.